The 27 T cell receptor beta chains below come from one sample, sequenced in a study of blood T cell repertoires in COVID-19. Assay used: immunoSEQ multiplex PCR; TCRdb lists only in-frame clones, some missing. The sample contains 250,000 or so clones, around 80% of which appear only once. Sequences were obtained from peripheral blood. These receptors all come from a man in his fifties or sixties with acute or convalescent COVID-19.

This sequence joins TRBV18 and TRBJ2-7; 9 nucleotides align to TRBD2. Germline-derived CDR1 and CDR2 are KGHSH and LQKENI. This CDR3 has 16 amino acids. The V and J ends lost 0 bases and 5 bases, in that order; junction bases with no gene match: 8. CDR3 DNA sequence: TGTGCCAGCTCACCACCGTTTGCGGGGGGGAGGAACGAGCAGTACTTC. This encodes CASSPPFAGGRNEQYF.

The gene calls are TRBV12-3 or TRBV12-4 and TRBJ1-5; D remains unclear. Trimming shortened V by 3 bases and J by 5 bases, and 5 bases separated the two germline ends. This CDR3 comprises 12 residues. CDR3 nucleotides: TGTGCCAGCAGTTTTTCAGATCAGCCCCAGCATTTT. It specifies CASSFSDQPQHF.

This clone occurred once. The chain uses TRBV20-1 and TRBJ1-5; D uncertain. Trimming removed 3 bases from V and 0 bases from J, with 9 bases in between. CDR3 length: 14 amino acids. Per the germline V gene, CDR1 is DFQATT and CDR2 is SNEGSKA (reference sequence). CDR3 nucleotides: TGCAGTGCTAGTGCCGGAGCTAGCAATCAGCCCCAGCATTTT. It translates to CSASAGASNQPQHF.

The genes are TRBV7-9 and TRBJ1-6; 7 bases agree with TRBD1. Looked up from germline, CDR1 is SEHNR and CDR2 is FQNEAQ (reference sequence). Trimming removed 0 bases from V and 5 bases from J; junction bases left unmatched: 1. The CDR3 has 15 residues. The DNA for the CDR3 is TGTGCCAGCAGCTTAGCGGGACAGAATAATTCACCCCTCCACTTT. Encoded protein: CASSLAGQNNSPLHF. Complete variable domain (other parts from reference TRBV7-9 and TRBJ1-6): DTGVSQNPRHKITKRGQNVTFRCDPISEHNRLYWYRQTLGQGPEFLTYFQNEAQLEKSRLLSDRFSAERPKGSFSTLEIQRTEQGDSAMYLCASSLAGQNNSPLHFGNGTRLTVT.

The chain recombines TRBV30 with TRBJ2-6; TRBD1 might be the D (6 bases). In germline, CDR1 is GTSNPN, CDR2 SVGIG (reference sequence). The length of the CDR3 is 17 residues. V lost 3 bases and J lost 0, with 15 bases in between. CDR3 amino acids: CAWSPTGLLSGANVLTF. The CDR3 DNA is TGTGCCTGGAGCCCAACAGGGCTACTCTCTGGGGCCAACGTCCTGACTTTC.

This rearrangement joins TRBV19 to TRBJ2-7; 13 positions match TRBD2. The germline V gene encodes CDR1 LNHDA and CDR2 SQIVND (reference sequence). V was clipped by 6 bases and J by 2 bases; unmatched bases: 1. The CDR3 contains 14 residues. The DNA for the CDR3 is TGTGCCAGTAGGGGACTAGCGGGACCCTACGAGCAGTACTTC. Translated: CASRGLAGPYEQYF.

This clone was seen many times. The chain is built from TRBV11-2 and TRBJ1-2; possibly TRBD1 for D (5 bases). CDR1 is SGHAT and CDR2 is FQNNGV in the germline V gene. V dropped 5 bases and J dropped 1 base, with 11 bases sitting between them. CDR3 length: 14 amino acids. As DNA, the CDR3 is TGTGCCAGCAGCAAACAGGAGTATAACTATGGCTACACCTTC. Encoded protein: CASSKQEYNYGYTF.

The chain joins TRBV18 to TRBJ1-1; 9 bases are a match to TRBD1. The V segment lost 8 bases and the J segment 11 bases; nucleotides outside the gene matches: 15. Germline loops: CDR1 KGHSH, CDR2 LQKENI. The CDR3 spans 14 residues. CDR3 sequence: CASTVQGAPGAAFF. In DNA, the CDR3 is TGTGCCAGCACAGTACAGGGGGCCCCGGGAGCGGCTTTCTTT.

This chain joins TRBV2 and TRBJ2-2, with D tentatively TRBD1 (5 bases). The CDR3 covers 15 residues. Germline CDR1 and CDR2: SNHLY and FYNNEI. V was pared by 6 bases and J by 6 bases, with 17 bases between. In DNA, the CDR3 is TGTGCCAGCAGCCGGTTGGGGCCTACGGCCGGGGAGCTGTTTTTT. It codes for CASSRLGPTAGELFF.

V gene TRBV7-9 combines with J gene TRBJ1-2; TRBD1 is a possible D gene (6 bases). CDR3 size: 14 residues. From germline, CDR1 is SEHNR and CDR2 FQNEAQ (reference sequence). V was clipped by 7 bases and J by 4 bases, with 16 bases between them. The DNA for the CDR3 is TGTGCCAGCACCTACGATCAGGGGTCCTATGGCTACACCTTC. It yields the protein CASTYDQGSYGYTF.

CDR3 nucleotides: TGTGCCAGCTCACCACGGATGATGGCTAGCGGGACCGCCGCGGATACGCAGTATTTT. It is translated as CASSPRMMASGTAADTQYF. The genes are TRBV18 and TRBJ2-3, with TRBD2 matching 9 bases. J was trimmed by 6 bases and V by 1 base; bases with no gene match: 17. CDR3 size: 19 residues. Germline values: CDR1 KGHSH, CDR2 LQKENI.

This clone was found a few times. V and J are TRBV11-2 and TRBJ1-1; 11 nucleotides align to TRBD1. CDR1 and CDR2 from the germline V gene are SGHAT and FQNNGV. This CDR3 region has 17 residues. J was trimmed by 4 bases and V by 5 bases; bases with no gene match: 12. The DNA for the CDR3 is TGTGCCAGCAGCCGAGGACAGGGGGCTTCCCTGAGCACTGAAGCTTTCTTT. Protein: CASSRGQGASLSTEAFF.

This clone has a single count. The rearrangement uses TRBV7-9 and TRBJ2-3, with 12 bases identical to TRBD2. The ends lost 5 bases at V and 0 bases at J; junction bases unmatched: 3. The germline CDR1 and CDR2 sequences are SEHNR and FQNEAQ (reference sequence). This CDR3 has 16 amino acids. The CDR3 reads CASSPGTSGSTDTQYF. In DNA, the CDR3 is TGTGCCAGCAGCCCCGGGACTAGCGGGAGCACAGATACGCAGTATTTT.

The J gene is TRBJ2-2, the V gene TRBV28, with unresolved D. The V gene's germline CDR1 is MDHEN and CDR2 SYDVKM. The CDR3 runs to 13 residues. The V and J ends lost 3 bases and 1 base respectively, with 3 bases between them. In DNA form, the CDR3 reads TGTGCCAGCAGTTTCAGGAACACCGGGGAGCTGTTTTTT. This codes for CASSFRNTGELFF.

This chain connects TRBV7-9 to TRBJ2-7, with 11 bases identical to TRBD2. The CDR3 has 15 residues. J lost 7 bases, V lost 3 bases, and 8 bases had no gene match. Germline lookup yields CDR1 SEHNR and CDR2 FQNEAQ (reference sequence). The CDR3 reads CASSFGTSGLGEQYF. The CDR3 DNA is TGTGCCAGCAGCTTTGGGACTAGCGGACTGGGGGAGCAGTACTTC. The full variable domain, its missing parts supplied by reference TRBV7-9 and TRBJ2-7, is DTGVSQNPRHKITKRGQNVTFRCDPISEHNRLYWYRQTLGQGPEFLTYFQNEAQLEKSRLLSDRFSAERPKGSFSTLEIQRTEQGDSAMYLCASSFGTSGLGEQYFGPGTRLTVT.

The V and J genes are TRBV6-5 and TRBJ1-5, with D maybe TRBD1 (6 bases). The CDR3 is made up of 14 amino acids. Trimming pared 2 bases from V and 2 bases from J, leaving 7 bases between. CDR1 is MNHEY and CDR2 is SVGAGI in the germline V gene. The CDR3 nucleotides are TGTGCCAGCAGTTACAACAGGGGCAATCAGCCCCAGCATTTT. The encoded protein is CASSYNRGNQPQHF.

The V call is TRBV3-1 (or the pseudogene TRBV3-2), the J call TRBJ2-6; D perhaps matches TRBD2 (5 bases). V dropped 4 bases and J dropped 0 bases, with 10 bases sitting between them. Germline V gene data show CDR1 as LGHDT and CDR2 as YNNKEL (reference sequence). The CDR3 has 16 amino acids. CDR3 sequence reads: CASSLRGNSGANVLTF. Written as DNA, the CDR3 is TGTGCCAGCAGCCTCCGAGGGAACTCTGGGGCCAACGTCCTGACTTTC.

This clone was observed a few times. CDR3 in DNA: TGCGCCAGCAGCTTGGCGGGCGGGGGAAGCTCCTACGAGCAGTACTTC. Its protein product is CASSLAGGGSSYEQYF. The chain carries TRBV5-1 and TRBJ2-7, with 7 bases fitting TRBD2. This CDR3 contains 16 residues. After removal of 0 bases from V and 0 bases from J, the junction contained 6 bases not matched to a gene. Germline V CDR1 and CDR2: SGHRS, YFSETQ.

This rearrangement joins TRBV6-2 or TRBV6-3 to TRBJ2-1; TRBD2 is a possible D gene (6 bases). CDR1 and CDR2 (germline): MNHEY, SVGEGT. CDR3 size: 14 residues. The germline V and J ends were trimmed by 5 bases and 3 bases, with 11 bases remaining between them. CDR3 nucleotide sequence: TGTGCCAGCAGTCCGGGACTCCTCTACAATGAGCAGTTCTTC. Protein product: CASSPGLLYNEQFF.

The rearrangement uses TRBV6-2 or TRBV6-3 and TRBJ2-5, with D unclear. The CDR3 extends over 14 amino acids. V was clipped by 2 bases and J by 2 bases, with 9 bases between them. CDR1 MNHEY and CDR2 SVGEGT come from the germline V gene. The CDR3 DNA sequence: TGTGCCAGCAGTTACGGGCCAAAACAAGAGACCCAGTACTTC. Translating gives CASSYGPKQETQYF.

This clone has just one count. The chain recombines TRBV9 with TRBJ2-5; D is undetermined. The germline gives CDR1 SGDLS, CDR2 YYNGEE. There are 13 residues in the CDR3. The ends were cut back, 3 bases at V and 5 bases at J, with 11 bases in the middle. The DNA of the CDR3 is TGTGCCAGCAGCGCCGAGCTGGTCGAGACCCAGTACTTC. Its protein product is CASSAELVETQYF.

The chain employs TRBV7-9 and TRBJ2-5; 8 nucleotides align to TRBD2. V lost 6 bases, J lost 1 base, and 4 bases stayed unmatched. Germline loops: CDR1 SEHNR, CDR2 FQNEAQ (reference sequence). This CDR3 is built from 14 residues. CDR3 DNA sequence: TGTGCCAGCAGTAATAGCGGGGTCCAAGAGACCCAGTACTTC. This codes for CASSNSGVQETQYF.

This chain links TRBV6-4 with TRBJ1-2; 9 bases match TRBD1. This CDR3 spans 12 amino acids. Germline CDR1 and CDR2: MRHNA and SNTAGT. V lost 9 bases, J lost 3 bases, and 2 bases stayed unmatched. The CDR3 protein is CARQGAHYGYTF. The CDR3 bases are TGTGCCAGACAGGGGGCCCACTATGGCTACACCTTC.

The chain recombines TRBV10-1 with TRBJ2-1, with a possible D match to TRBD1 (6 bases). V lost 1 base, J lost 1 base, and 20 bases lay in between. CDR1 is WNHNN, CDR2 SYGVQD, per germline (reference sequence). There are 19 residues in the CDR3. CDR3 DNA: TGCGCCAGCAGTGAGTGTAGGGGGATGTGCAGGAGGTCCTACAATGAGCAGTTCTTC. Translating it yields CASSECRGMCRRSYNEQFF.

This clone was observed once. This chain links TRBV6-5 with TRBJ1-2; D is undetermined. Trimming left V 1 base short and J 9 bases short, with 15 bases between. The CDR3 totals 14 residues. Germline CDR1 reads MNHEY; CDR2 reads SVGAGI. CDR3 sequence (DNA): TGTGCCAGCAGTTACTATATGACGGGGTATAGCTACACCTTC. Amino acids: CASSYYMTGYSYTF.

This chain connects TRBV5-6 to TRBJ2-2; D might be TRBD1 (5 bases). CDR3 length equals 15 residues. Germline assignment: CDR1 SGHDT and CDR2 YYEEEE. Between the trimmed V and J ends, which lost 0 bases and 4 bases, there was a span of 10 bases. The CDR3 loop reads CASSLAVGPTGELFF. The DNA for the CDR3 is TGTGCCAGCAGCTTGGCCGTGGGGCCCACCGGGGAGCTGTTTTTT.

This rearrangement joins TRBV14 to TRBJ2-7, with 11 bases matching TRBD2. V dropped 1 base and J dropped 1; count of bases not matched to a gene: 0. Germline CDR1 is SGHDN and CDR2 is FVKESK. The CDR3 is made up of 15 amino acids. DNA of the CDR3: TGTGCCAGCAGCCAAGGACTAGCGGGGTCCTACGAGCAGTACTTC. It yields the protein CASSQGLAGSYEQYF.